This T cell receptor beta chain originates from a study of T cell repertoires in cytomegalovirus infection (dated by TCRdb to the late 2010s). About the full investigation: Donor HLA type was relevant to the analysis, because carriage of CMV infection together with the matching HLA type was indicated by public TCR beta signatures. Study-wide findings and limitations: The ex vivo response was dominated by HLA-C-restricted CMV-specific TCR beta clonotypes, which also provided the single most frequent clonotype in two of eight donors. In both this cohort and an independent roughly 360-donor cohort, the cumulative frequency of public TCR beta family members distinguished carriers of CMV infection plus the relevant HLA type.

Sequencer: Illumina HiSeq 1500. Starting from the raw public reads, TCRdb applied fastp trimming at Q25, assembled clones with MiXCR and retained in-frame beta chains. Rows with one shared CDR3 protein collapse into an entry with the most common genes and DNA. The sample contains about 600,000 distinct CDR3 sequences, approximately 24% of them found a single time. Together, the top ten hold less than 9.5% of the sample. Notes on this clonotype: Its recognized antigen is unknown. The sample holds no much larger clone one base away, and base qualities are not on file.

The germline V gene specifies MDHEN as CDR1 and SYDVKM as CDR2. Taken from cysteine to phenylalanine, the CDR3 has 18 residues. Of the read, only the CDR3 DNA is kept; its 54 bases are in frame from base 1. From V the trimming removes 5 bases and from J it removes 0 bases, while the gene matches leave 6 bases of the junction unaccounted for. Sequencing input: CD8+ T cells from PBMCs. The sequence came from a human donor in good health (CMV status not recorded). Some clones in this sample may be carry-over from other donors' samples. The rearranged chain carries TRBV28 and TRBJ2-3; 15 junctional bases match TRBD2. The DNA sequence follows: TGTGCCAGCAGTCCCGGACTAGCGGGGGGGCTGAGCACAGATACGCAGTATTTT. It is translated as CASSPGLAGGLSTDTQYF.